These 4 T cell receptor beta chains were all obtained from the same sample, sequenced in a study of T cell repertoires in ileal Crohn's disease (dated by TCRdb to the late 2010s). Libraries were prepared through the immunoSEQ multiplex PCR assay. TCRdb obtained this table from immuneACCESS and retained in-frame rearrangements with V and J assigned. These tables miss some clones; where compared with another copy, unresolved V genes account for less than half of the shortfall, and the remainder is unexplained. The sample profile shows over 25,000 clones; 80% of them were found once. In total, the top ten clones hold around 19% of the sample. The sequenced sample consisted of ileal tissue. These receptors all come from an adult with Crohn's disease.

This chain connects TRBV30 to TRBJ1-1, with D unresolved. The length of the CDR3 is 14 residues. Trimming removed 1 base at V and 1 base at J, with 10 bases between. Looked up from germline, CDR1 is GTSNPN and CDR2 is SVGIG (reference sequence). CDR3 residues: CAWSGRLTNTEAFF. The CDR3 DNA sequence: TGTGCCTGGAGTGGTAGACTGACGAACACTGAAGCTTTCTTT.

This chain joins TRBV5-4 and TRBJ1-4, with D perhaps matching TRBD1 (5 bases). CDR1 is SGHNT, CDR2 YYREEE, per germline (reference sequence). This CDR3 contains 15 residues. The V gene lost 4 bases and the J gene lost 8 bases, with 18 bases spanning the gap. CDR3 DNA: TGTGCCAGCAGCGTGGCTGGTCAGGGAGGGGAAAAACTGTTTTTT. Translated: CASSVAGQGGEKLFF.

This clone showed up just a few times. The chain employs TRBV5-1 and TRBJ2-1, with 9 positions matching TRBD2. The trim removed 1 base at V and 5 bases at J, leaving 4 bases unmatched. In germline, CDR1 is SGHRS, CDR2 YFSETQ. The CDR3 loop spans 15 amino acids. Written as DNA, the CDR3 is TGCGCCAGCAGCTTGAGCGGGGGGCCGAACAATGAGCAGTTCTTC. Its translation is CASSLSGGPNNEQFF.

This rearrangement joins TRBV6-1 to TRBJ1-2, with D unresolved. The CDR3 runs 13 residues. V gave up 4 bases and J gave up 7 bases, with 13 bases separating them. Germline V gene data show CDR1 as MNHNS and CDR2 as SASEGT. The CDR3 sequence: CASSGRGLGGYTF. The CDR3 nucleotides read TGTGCCAGCAGTGGACGAGGGCTAGGTGGCTACACCTTC.